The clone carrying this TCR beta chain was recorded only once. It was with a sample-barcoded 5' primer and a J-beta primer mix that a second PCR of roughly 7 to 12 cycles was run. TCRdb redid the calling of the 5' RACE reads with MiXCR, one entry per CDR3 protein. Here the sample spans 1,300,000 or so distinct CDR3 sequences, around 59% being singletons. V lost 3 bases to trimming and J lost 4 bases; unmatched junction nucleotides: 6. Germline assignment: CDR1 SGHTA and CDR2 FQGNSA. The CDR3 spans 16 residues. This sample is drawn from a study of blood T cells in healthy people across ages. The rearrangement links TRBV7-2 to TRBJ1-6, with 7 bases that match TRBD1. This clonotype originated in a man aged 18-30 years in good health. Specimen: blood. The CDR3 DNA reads TGTGCCAGCAGCTTTTACAGGGGTCCATATAATTCACCCCTCCACTTT. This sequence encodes CASSFYRGPYNSPLHF. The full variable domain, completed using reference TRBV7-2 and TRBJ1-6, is GAGVSQSPSNKVTEKGKDVELRCDPISGHTALYWYRQSLGQGLEFLIYFQGNSAPDKSGLPSDRFSAERTGGSVSTLTIQRTQQEDSAVYLCASSFYRGPYNSPLHFGNGTRLTVT.